This T cell receptor beta chain came from a study of blood T cell repertoires in COVID-19 (dated by TCRdb to 2019 to 2021). Regarding the complete study: Samples from collaborators originated in the United States, Italy and Spain and spanned both the acute and convalescent phases of COVID-19. Deeply sampled blood TCRbeta repertoires from subjects exposed to, actively infected with, or recovered from COVID-19 were included in the dataset. The samples were drawn from two sources: the first 160 participants of the ongoing ImmuneRACE study, and 950 to 1,500 subjects contributed by 6 global collaborators. The material from the prospective study consisted of cDNA or gDNA derived from T cells, B-cell-depleted T cells, or PBMCs. Where HLA class I and class II types were available, the types were taken from metadata supplied by the sample provider, not from assay-based typing. Nearly every sample came with metadata listing a de-identified subject ID, COVID-19 status, age in years and sex. The repertoires were released in a freely available public database meant as a resource for research on the immune response to SARS-CoV-2. Broad study findings and their caveats: The amount of clinical and demographic metadata varied by source and participant and was provided uncurated.

The collaborating institutions used their own protocols to collect whole blood in K2EDTA tubes. For TCRbeta analysis, collaborators shipped samples in one of three forms: frozen whole blood, isolated PBMCs, or DNA extracted from either of those sample types. With regard to this clone: Which antigen it targets is not known. No much larger clone exists at a distance of one base, and base qualities are not known.

TCRbeta CDR3 regions were amplified from genomic DNA using the immunoSEQ Assay, a bias-controlled multiplex PCR. The authors processed their data as follows. Nucleated cell counts per sample were estimated from amplification of reference gene primers within the assay. To quantify the absolute abundance of each unique TCRbeta CDR3 rearrangement, sequence reads were collapsed and filtered. For each sample, productive Simpson clonality was calculated as the square root of Simpson's diversity index over productive rearrangements. TCRdb stores this immuneACCESS table with in-frame sequences only. Part of the clones is absent; in the studies checked, under half of the shortfall reflects unresolved V genes, and no reason is known for the rest. D and trimming come from the DNA, and the V and J calls and clone size come from that table. In all, the sample holds about 140,000 clones, and approximately 88% of those were seen once. The ten biggest clones cover over 4.5% of the sample.

CDR1 and CDR2 are drawn from the germline V gene: SGHVS, FQNEAQ. V lost 2 bases and J lost 4 bases; the stretch between them is 9 bases long. From its cysteine to its phenylalanine, the CDR3 spans 15 amino acids. The only DNA kept is the CDR3, 45 bases in frame from the first base. Sequenced input: peripheral blood. The receptor comes from a human donor in a cohort sampled during active COVID-19. The sequence is built from TRBV7-8 and TRBJ1-6; the D segment cannot be called with confidence. The DNA is as follows: TGTGCCAGCAGCTTAAACAGACCTTATAATTCACCCCTCCACTTT. It is translated as CASSLNRPYNSPLHF.